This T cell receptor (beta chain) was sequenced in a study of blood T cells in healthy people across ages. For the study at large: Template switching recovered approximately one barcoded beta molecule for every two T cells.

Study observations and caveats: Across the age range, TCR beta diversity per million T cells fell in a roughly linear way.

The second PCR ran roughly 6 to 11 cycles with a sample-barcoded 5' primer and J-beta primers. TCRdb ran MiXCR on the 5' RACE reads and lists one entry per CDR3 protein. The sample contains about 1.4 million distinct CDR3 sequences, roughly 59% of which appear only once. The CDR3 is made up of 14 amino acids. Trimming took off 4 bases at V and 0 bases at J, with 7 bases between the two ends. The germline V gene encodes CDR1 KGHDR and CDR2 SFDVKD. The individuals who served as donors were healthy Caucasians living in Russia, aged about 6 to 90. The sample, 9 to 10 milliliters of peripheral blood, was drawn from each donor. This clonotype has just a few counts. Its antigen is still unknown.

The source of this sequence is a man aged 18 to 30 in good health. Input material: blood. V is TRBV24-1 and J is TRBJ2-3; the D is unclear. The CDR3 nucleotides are TGTGCCACCAGTGACATGTTCAGCACAGATACGCAGTATTTT. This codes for CATSDMFSTDTQYF.